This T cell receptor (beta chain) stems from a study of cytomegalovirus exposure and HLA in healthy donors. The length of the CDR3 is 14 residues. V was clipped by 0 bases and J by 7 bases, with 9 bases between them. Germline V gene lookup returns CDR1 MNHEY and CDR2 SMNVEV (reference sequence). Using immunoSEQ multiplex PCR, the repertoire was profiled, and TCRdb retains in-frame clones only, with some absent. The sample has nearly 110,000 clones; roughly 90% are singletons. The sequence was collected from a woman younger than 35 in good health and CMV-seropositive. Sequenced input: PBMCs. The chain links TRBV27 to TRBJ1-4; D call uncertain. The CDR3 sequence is CASSLSALREKLFF. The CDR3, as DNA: TGTGCCAGCAGTTTATCTGCATTGCGTGAAAAACTGTTTTTT.